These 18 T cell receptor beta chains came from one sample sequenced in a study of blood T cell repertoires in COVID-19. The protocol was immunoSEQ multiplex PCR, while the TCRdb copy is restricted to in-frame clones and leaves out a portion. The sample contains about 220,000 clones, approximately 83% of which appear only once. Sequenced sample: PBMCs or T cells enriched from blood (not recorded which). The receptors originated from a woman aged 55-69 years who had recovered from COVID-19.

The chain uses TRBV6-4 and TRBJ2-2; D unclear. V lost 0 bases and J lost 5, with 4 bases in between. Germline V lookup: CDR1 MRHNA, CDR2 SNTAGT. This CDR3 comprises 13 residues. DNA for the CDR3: TGTGCCAGCAGTGACTCGACTACCGGGGAGCTGTTTTTT. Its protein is CASSDSTTGELFF.

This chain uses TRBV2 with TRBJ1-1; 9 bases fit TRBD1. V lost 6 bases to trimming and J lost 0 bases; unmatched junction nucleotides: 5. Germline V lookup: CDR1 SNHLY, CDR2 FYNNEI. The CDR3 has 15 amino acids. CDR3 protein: CASRTGTGLNTEAFF. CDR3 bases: TGTGCCAGCAGGACCGGGACAGGGTTGAACACTGAAGCTTTCTTT. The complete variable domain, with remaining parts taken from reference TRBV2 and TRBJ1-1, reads EPEVTQTPSHQVTQMGQEVILRCVPISNHLYFYWYRQILGQKVEFLVSFYNNEISEKSEIFDDQFSVERPDGSNFTLKIRSTKLEDSAMYFCASRTGTGLNTEAFFGQGTRLTVV.

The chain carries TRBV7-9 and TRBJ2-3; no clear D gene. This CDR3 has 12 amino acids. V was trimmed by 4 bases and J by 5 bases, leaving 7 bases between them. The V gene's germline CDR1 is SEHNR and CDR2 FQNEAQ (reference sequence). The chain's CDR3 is CASSSGGDTQYF. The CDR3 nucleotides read TGTGCCAGCAGCTCCGGCGGAGATACGCAGTATTTT.

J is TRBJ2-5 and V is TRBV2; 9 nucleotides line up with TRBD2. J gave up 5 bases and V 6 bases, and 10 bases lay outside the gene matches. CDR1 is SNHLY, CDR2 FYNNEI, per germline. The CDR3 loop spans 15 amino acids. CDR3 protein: CASRKASGAGETQYF. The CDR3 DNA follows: TGTGCCAGCAGGAAGGCTAGCGGGGCGGGGGAGACCCAGTACTTC.

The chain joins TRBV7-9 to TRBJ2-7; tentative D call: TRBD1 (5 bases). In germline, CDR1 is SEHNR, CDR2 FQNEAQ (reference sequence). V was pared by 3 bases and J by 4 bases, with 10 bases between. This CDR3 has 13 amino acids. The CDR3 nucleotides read TGTGCCAGCAGCTTGGCAGGGTGGTACGAGCAGTACTTC. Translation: CASSLAGWYEQYF. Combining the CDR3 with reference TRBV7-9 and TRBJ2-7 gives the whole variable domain DTGVSQNPRHKITKRGQNVTFRCDPISEHNRLYWYRQTLGQGPEFLTYFQNEAQLEKSRLLSDRFSAERPKGSFSTLEIQRTEQGDSAMYLCASSLAGWYEQYFGPGTRLTVT.

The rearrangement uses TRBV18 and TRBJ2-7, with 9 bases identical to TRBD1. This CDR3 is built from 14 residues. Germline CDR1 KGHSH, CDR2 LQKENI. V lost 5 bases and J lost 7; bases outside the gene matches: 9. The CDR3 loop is CASSSTGQGWEQYF. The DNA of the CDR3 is TGTGCCAGCTCATCTACCGGACAGGGGTGGGAGCAGTACTTC.

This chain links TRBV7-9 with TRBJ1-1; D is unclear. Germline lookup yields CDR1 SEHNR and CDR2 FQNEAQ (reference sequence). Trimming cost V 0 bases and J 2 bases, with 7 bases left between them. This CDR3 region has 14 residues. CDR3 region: CASSLARDNTEAFF. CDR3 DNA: TGTGCCAGCAGCTTAGCACGGGATAACACTGAAGCTTTCTTT.

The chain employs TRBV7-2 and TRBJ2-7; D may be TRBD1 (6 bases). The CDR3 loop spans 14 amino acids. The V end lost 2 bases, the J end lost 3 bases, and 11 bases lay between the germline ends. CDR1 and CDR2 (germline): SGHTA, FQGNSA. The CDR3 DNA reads TGTGCCAGCAGCTTATTAGGCAGGGGCTACGAGCAGTACTTC. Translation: CASSLLGRGYEQYF. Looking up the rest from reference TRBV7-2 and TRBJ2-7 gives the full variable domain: GAGVSQSPSNKVTEKGKDVELRCDPISGHTALYWYRQSLGQGLEFLIYFQGNSAPDKSGLPSDRFSAERTGGSVSTLTIQRTQQEDSAVYLCASSLLGRGYEQYFGPGTRLTVT.

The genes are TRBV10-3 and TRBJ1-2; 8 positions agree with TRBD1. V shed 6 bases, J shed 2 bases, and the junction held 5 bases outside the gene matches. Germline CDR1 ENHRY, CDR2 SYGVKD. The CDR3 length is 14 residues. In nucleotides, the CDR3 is TGTGCCATCAGGGACAGGGCCGGGAACTATGGCTACACCTTC. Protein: CAIRDRAGNYGYTF.

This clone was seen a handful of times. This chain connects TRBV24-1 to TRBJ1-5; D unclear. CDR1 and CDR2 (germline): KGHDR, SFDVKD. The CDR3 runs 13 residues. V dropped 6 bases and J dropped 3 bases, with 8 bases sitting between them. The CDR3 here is CATSRGSNQPQHF. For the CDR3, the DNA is TGTGCCACCAGTCGAGGATCCAATCAGCCCCAGCATTTT.

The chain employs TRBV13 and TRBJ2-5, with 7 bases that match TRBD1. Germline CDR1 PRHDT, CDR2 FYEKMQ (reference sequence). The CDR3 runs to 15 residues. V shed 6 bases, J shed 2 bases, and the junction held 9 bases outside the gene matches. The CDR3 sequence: CASRNRGEGQETQYF. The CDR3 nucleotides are TGTGCCAGCAGAAACAGGGGAGAGGGACAAGAGACCCAGTACTTC.

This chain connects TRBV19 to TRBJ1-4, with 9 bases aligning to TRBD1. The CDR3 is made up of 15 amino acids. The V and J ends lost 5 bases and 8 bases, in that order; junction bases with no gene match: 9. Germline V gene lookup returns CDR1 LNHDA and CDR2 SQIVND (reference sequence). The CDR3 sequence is CASSAQTGGVEKLFF. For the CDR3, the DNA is TGTGCCAGTAGTGCCCAGACAGGGGGTGTCGAAAAACTGTTTTTT.

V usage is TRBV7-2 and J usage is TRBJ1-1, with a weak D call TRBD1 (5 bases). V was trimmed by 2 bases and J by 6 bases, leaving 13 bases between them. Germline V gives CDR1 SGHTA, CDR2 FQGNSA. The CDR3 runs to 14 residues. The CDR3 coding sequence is TGTGCCAGCAGCTTAAGTGCAGGGAATGCTGAAGCTTTCTTT. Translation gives CASSLSAGNAEAFF.

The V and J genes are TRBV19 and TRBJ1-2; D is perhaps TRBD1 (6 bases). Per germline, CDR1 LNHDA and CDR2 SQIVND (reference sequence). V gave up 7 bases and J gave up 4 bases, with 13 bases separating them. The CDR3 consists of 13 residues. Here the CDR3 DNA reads TGTGCCAGTACTTACAGGGACGGCTATGGCTACACCTTC. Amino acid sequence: CASTYRDGYGYTF.

The CDR3 region is CASSSDRGGEQYF. The CDR3 bases are TGTGCCAGCAGCTCCGACAGGGGTGGCGAGCAGTACTTC. The V gene is TRBV7-3, the J gene TRBJ2-7; 8 positions agree with TRBD1. Germline V lookup: CDR1 SGHTA, CDR2 FQGTGA. CDR3 length: 13 amino acids. V shed 4 bases and J 6 bases; nucleotides not matched to a gene: 5.

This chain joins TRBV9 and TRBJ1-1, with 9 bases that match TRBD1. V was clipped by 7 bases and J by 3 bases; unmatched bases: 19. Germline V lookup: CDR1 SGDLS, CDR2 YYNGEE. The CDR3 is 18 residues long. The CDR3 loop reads CASGPNRGQGNVYTEAFF. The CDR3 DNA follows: TGTGCCAGCGGGCCCAACAGGGGGCAGGGAAATGTATACACTGAAGCTTTCTTT.

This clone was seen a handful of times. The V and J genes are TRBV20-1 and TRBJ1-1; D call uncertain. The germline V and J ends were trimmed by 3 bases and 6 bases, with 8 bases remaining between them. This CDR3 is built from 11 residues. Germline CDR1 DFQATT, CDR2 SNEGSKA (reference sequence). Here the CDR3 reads CSASSGPEAFF. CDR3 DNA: TGCAGTGCTAGTAGTGGGCCTGAAGCTTTCTTT.

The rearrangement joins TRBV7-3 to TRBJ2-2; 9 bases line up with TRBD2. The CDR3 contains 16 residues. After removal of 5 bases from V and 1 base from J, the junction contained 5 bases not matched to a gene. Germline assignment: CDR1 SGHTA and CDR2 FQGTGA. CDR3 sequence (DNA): TGTGCCAGCAGCCCGGGACTAGCCGGGAACACCGGGGAGCTGTTTTTT. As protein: CASSPGLAGNTGELFF.